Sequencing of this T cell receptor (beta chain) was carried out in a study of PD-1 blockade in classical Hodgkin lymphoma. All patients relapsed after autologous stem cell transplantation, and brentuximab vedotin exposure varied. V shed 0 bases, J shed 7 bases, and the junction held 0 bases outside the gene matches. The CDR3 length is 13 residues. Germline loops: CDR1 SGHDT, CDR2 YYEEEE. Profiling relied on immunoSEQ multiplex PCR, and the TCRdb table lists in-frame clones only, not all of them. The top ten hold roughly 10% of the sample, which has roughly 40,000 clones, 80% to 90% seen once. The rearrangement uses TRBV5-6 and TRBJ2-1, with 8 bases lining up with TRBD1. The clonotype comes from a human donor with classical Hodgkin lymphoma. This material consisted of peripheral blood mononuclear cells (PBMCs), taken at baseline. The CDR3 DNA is TGTGCCAGCAGCTTGGACAGGGGGAATGAGCAGTTCTTC. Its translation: CASSLDRGNEQFF.